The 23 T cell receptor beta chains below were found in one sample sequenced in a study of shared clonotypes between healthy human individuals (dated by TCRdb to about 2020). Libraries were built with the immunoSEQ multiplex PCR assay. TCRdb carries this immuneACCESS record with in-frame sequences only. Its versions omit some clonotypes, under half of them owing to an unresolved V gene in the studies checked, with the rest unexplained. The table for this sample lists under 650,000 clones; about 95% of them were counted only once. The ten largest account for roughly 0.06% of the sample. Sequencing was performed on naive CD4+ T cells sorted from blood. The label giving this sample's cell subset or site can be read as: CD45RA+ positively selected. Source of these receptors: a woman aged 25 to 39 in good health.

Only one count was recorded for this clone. The CDR3 region is CASRSLYEQYF. In nucleotides, the CDR3 is TGTGCCAGCAGGAGCCTCTACGAGCAGTACTTC. The V and J genes are TRBV25-1 and TRBJ2-7, with D unresolved. The CDR3 length is 11 residues. The ends were cut back, 6 bases at V and 3 bases at J, with 6 bases in the middle. CDR1 and CDR2 from the germline V gene are MGHDK and SYGVNS.

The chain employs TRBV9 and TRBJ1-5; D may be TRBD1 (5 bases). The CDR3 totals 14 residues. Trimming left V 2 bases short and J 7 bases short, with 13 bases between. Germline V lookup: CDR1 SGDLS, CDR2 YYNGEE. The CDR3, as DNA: TGTGCCAGCAGCGTTGGGCAGGGAGGGCAGCCCCAGCATTTT. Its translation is CASSVGQGGQPQHF. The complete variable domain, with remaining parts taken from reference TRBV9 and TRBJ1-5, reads DSGVTQTPKHLITATGQRVTLRCSPRSGDLSVYWYQQSLDQGLQFLIQYYNGEERAKGNILERFSAQQFPDLHSELNLSSLELGDSALYFCASSVGQGGQPQHFGDGTRLSIL.

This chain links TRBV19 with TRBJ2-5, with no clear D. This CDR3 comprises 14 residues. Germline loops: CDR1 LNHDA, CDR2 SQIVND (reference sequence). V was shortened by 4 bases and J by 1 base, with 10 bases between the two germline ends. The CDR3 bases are TGTGCCAGTAGTACTGGACCGGGCCAAGAGACCCAGTACTTC. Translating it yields CASSTGPGQETQYF.

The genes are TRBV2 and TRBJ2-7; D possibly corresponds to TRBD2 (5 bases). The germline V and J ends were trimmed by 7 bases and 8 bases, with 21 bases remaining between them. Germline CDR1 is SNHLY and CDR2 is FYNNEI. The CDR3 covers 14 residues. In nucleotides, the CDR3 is TGTGCCAGCACGGGGAGCGTACCCTCTAAACAGCAGTACTTC. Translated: CASTGSVPSKQQYF.

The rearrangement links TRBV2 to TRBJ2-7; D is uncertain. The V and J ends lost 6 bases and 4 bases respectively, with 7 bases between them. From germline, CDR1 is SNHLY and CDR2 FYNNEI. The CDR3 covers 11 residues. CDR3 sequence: CASRETYEQYF. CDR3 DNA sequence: TGTGCCAGCAGGGAAACTTACGAGCAGTACTTC.

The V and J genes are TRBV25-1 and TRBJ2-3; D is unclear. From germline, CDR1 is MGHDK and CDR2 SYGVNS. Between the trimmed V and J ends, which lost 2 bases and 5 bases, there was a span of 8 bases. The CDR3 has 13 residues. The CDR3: CASSEDPEDTQYF. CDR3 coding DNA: TGTGCCAGCAGTGAAGACCCCGAAGATACGCAGTATTTT.

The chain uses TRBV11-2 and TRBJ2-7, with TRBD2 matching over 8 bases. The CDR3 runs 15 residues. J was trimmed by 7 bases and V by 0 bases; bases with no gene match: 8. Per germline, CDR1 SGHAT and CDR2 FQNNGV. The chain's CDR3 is CASSLDFRGTREQYF. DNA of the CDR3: TGTGCCAGCAGCTTAGATTTTCGGGGGACTAGAGAGCAGTACTTC. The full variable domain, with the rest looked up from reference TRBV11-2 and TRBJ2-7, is EAGVAQSPRYKIIEKRQSVAFWCNPISGHATLYWYQQILGQGPKLLIQFQNNGVVDDSQLPKDRFSAERLKGVDSTLKIQPAKLEDSAVYLCASSLDFRGTREQYFGPGTRLTVT.

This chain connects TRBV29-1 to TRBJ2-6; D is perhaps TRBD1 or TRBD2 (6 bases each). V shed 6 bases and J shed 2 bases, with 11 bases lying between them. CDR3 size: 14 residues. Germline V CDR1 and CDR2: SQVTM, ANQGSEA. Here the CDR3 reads CSVRGDTGANVLTF. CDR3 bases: TGCAGCGTGAGGGGGGACACTGGGGCCAACGTCCTGACTTTC.

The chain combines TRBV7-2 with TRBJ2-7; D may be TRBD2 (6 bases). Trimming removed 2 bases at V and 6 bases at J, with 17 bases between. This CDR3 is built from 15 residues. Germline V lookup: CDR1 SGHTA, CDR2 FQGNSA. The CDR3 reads CASSLLGGVRGEQYF. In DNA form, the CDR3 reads TGTGCCAGCAGCTTACTTGGCGGGGTCCGTGGCGAGCAGTACTTC.

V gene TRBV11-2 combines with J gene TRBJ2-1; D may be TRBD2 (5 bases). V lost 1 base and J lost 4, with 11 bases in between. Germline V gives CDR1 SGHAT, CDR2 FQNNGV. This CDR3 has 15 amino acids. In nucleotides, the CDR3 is TGTGCCAGCAGCTTAGGAGGAGGAGCTTACAATGAGCAGTTCTTC. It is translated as CASSLGGGAYNEQFF.

The CDR3 spells CAWSSSSYEQYF. The DNA of the CDR3 is TGTGCCTGGAGTTCTAGTTCCTACGAGCAGTACTTC. The chain recombines TRBV30 with TRBJ2-7; D not resolved. Trimming took off 2 bases at V and 1 base at J, with 6 bases between the two ends. Germline values: CDR1 GTSNPN, CDR2 SVGIG (reference sequence). This CDR3 is 12 amino acids long.

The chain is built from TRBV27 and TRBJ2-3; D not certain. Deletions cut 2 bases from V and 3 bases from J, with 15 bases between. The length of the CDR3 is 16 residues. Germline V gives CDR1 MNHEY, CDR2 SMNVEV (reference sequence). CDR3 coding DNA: TGTGCCAGCAGTTTAGTCGGGCCTGGGGTTACAGATACGCAGTATTTT. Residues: CASSLVGPGVTDTQYF.

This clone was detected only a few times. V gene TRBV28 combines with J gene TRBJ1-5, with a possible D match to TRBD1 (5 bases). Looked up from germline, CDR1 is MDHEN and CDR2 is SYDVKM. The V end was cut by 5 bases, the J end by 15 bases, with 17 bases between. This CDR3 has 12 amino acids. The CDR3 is CASSLTHAGLHF. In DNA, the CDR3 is TGTGCCAGCAGTCTTACCCATGCAGGGCTGCATTTT.

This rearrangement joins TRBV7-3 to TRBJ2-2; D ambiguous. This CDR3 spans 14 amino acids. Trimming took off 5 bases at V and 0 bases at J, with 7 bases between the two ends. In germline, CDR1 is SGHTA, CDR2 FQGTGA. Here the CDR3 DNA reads TGTGCCAGCAGCGCCGGAGCGAACACCGGGGAGCTGTTTTTT. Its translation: CASSAGANTGELFF.

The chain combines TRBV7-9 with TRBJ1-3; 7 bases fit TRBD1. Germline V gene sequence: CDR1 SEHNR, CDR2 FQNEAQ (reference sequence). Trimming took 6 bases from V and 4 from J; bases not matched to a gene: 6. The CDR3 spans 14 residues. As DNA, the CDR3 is TGTGCCAGCAGAGCCGGGACAGACGGAAACACCATATATTTT. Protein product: CASRAGTDGNTIYF.

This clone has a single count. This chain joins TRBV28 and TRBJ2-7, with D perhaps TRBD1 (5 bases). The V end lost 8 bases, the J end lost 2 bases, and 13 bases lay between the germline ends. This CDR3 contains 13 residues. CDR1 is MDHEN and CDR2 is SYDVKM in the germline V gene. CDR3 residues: CASGRQLAYEQYF. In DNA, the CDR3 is TGTGCCAGCGGCCGACAGTTAGCCTACGAGCAGTACTTC.

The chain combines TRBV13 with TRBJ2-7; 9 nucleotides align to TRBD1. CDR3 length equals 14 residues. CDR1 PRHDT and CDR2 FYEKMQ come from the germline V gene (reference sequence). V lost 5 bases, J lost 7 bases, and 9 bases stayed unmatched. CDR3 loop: CASSRTGEGREQYF. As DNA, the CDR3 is TGTGCCAGCAGCCGGACAGGGGAAGGAAGGGAGCAGTACTTC.

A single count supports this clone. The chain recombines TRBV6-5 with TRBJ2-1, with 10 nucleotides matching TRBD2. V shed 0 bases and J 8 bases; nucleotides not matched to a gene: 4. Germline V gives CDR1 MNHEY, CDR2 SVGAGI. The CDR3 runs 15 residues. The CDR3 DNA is TGTGCCAGCAGTTACTCAGCGGGAGGGCCGCATGAGCAGTTCTTC. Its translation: CASSYSAGGPHEQFF.

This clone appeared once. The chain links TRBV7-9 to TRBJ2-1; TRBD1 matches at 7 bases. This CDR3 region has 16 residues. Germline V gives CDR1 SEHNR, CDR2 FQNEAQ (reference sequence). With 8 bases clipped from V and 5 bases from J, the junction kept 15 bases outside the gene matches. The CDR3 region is CASSVRDSLLNNEQFF. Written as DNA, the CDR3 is TGTGCCAGCTCCGTTAGGGACAGCTTACTAAACAATGAGCAGTTCTTC. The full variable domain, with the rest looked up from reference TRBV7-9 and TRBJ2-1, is DTGVSQNPRHKITKRGQNVTFRCDPISEHNRLYWYRQTLGQGPEFLTYFQNEAQLEKSRLLSDRFSAERPKGSFSTLEIQRTEQGDSAMYLCASSVRDSLLNNEQFFGPGTRLTVL.

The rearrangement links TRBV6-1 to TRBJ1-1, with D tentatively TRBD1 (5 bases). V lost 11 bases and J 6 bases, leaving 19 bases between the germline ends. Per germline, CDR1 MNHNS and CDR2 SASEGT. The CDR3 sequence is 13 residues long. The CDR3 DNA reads TGTGCCTCCCCCAACCGATGGGGGTCTGAAGCTTTCTTT. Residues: CASPNRWGSEAFF.

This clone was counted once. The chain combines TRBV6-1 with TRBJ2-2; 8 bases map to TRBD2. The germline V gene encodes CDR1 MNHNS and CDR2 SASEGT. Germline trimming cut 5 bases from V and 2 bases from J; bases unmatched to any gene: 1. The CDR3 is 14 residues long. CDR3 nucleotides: TGTGCCAGCAGTACTAGCGGCAACACCGGGGAGCTGTTTTTT. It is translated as CASSTSGNTGELFF.

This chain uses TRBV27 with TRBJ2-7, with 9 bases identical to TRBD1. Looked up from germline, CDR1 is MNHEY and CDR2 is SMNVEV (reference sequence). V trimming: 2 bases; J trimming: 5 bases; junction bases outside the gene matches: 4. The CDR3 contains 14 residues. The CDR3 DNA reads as TGTGCCAGCAGTTTAAGGGACAGGGTCCACGAGCAGTACTTC. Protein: CASSLRDRVHEQYF.

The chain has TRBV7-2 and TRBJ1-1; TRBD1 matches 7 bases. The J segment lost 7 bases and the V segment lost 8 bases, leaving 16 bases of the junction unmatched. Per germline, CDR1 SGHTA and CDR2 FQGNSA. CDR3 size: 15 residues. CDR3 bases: TGTGCCAGCGGACAGGTAACCAAGCAGGATATTGAAGCTTTCTTT. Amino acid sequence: CASGQVTKQDIEAFF.